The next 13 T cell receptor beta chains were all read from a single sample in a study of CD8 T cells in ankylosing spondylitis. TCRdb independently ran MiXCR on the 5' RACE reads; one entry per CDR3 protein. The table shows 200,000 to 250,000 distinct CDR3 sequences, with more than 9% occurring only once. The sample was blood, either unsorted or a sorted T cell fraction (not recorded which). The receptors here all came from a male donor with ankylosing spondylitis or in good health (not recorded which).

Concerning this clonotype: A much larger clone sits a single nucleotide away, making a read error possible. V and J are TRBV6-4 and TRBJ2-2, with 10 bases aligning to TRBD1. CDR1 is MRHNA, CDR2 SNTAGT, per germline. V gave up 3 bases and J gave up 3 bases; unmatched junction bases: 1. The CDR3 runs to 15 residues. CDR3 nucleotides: TGTGCCAGCAGTGAGGGGACAGGGGACACCGGGGAGCTGTTTTTT. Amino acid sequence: CASSEGTGDTGELFF.

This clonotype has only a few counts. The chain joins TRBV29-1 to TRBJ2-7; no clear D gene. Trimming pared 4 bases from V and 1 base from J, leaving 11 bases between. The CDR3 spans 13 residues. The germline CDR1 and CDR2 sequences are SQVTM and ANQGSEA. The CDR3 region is CSVASTASYEQYF. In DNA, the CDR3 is TGCAGCGTTGCATCCACGGCTTCCTACGAGCAGTACTTC.

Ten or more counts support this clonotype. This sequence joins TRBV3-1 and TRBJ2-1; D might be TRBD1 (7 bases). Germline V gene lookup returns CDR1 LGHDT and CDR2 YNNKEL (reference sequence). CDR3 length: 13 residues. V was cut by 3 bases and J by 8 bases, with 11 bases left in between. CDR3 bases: TGTGCCAGCAGCCAGGTCAGGGGGGATGAGCAGTTCTTC. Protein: CASSQVRGDEQFF.

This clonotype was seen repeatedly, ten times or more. For the CDR3, the DNA is TGTGCCAGCAGCTTCGCACGTAACAATGAGCAGTTCTTC. Amino acid sequence: CASSFARNNEQFF. The chain recombines TRBV7-6 with TRBJ2-1; D is ambiguous. V shed 3 bases and J shed 5 bases, with 8 bases lying between them. Germline loops: CDR1 SGHVS, CDR2 FNYEAQ. The CDR3 covers 13 residues.

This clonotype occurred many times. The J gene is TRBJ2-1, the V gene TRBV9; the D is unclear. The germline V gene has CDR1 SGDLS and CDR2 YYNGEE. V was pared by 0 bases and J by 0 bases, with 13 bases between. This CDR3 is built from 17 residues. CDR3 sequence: CASSVEDTPSSYNEQFF. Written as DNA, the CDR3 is TGTGCCAGCAGCGTAGAAGACACACCGAGCTCCTACAATGAGCAGTTCTTC.

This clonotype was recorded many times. The CDR3 loop reads CSARPTGTGELFF. The CDR3 DNA follows: TGCAGTGCTAGACCTACAGGCACCGGGGAGCTGTTTTTT. The genes are TRBV20-1 and TRBJ2-2; D might be TRBD1 (5 bases). CDR3 length equals 13 residues. Deletions cut 2 bases from V and 4 bases from J, with 8 bases between. CDR1 is DFQATT, CDR2 SNEGSKA, per germline (reference sequence).

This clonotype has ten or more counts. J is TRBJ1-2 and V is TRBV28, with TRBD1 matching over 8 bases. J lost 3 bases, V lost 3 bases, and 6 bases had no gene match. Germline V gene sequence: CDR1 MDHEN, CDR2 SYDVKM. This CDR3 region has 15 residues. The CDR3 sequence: CASSFFGTGHYGYTF. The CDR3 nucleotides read TGTGCCAGCAGTTTCTTCGGGACAGGACACTATGGCTACACCTTC.

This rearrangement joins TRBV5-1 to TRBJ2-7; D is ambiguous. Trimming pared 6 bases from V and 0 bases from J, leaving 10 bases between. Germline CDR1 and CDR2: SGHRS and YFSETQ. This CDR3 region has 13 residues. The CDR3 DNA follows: TGCGCCAGCACCCCAGGCACCTCCTACGAGCAGTACTTC. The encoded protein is CASTPGTSYEQYF.

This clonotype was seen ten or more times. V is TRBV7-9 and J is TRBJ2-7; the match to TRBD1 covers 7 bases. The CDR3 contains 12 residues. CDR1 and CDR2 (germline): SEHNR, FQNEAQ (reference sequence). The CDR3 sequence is CVSRDSSYEQYF. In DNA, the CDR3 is TGTGTCAGTCGGGACAGCTCCTACGAGCAGTACTTC.

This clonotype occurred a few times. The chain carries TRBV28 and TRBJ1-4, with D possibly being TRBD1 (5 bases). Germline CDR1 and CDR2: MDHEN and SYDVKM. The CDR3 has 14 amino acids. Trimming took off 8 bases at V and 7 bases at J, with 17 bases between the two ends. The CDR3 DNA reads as TGTGCCAGCTCTCGTCGGGGCGGTACTGAAAAACTGTTTTTT. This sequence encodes CASSRRGGTEKLFF.

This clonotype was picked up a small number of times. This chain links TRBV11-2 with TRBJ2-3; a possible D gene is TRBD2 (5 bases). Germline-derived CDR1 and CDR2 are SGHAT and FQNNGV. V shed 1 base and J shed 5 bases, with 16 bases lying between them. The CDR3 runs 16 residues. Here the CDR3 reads CASSLAPGNRGDTQYF. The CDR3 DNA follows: TGTGCCAGCAGCTTAGCCCCGGGGAACCGAGGAGATACGCAGTATTTT.

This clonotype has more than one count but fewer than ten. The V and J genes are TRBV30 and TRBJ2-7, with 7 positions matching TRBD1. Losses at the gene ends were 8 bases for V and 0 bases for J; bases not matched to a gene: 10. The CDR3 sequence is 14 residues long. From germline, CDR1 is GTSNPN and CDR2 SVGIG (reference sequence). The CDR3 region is CAGKGQSLSYEQYF. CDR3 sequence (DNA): TGTGCCGGCAAGGGACAGAGCCTCTCCTACGAGCAGTACTTC.

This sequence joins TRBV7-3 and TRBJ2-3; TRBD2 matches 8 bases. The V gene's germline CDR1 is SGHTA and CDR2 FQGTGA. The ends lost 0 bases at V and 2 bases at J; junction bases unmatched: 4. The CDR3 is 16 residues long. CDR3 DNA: TGTGCCAGCAGCTTAACCGGGGGGGGAACCACAGATACGCAGTATTTT. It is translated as CASSLTGGGTTDTQYF.